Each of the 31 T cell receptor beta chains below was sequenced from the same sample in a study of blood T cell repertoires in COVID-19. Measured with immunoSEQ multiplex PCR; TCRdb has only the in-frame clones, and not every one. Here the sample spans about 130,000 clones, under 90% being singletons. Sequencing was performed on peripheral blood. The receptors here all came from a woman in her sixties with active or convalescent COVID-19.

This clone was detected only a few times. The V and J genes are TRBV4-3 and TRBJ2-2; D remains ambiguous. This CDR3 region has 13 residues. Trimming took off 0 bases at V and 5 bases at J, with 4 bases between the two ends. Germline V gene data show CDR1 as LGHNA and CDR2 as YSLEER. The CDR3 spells CASSQDITGELFF. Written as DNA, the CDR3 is TGCGCCAGCAGCCAAGATATAACCGGGGAGCTGTTTTTT.

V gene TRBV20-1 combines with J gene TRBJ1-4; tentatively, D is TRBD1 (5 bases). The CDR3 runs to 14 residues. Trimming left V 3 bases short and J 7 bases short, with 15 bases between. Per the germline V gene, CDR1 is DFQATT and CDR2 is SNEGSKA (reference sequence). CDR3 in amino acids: CSASAGLGGEKLFF. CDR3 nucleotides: TGCAGTGCTAGTGCAGGGCTGGGGGGTGAAAAACTGTTTTTT.

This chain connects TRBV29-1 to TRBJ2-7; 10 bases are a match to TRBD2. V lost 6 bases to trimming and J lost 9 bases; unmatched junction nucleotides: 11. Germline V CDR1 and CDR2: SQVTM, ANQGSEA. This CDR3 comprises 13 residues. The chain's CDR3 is CSVLTSGFAVQYF. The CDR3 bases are TGCAGCGTCTTGACTAGCGGGTTTGCGGTGCAGTACTTC.

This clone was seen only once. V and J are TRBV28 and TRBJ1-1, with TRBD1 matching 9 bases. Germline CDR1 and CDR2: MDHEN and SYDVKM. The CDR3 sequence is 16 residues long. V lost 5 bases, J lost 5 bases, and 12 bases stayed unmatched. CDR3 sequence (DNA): TGTGCCAGCAGTCTTAGGACCGGGACAGGGAGGACTGAAGCTTTCTTT. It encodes CASSLRTGTGRTEAFF.

CDR3 sequence reads: CASSPNEARAGDYGYTF. CDR3 sequence (DNA): TGTGCCAGCAGCCCGAATGAGGCCCGGGCGGGAGACTATGGCTACACCTTC. The rearrangement uses TRBV7-8 and TRBJ1-2; no clear D. Trimming pared 5 bases from V and 3 bases from J, leaving 22 bases between. Germline V CDR1 and CDR2: SGHVS, FQNEAQ. The CDR3 sequence is 17 residues long.

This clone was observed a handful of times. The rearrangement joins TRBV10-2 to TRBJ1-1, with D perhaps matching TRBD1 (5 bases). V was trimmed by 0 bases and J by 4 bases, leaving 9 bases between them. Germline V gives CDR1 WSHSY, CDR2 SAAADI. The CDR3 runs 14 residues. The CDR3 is CASSESTGVTEAFF. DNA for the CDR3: TGCGCCAGCAGTGAGTCGACGGGGGTCACTGAAGCTTTCTTT.

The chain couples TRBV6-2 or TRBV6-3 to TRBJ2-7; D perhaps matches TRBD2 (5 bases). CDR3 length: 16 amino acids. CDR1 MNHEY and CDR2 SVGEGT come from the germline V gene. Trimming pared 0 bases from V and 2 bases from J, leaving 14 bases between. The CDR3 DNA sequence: TGTGCCAGCAGTTACTCGTATGGAGGAGATCCCTACGAGCAGTACGTC. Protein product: CASSYSYGGDPYEQYV.

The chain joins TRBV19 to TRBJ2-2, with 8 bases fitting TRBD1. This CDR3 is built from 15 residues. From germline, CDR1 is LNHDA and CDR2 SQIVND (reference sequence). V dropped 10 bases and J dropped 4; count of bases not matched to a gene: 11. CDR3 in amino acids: CATRPGTGATGELFF. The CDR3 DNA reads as TGTGCCACCCGCCCCGGGACAGGCGCCACCGGGGAGCTGTTTTTT.

CDR3 coding DNA: TGTGCCAGCAGTTTAGTGGCAGGACTACGAGGGCAGTACTTC. Amino acids: CASSLVAGLRGQYF. The chain couples TRBV28 to TRBJ2-7, with D maybe TRBD2 (6 bases). Trimming removed 2 bases from V and 9 bases from J, with 17 bases in between. The CDR3 loop spans 14 amino acids. The germline CDR1 and CDR2 sequences are MDHEN and SYDVKM.

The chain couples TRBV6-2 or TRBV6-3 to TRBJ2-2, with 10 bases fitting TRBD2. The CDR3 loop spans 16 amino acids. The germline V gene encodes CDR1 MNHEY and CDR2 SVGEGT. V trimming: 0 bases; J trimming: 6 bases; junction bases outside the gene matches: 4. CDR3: CASSYSLAGGAGELFF. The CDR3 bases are TGTGCCAGCAGTTACTCGTTAGCGGGAGGTGCCGGGGAGCTGTTTTTT.

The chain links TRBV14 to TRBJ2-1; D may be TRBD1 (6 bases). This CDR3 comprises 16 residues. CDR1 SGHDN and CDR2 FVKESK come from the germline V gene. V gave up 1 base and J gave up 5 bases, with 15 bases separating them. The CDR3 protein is CASSQVYWTANNEQFF. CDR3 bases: TGTGCCAGCAGCCAAGTCTACTGGACAGCGAACAATGAGCAGTTCTTC.

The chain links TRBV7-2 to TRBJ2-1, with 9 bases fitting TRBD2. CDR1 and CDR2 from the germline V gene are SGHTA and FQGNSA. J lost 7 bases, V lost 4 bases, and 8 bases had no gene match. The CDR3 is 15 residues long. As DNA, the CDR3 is TGTGCCAGCAGCTCTGCGCGGGGGGGTCTGAATGAGCAGTTCTTC. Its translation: CASSSARGGLNEQFF. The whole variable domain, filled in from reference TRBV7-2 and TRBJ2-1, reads GAGVSQSPSNKVTEKGKDVELRCDPISGHTALYWYRQSLGQGLEFLIYFQGNSAPDKSGLPSDRFSAERTGGSVSTLTIQRTQQEDSAVYLCASSSARGGLNEQFFGPGTRLTVL.

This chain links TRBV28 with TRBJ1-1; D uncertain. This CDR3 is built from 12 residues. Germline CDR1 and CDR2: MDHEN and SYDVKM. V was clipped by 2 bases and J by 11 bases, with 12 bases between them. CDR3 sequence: CASSLTAGEAFF. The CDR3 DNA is TGTGCCAGCAGTTTAACGGCGGGCGAGGCTTTCTTT.

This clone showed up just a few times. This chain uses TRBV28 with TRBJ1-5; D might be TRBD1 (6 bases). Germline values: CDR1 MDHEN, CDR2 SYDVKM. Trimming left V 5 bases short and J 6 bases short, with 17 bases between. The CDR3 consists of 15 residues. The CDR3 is CASSDPAGGSQPQHF. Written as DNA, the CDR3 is TGTGCCAGCAGTGATCCGGCGGGGGGCAGTCAGCCCCAGCATTTT.

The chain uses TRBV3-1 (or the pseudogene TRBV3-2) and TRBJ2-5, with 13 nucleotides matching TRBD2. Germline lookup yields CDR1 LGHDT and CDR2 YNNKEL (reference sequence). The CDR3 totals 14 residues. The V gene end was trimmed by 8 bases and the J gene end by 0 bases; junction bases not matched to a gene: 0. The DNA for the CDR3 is TGTGCCAGCGGACTAGCGGGGGACCAAGAGACCCAGTACTTC. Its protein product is CASGLAGDQETQYF.

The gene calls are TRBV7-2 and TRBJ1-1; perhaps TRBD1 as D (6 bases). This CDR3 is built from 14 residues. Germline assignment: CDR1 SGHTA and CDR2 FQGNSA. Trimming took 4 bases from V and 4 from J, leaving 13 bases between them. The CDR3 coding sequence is TGTGCCAGCAGCTCCCGGGGCAGGGGCACTGAAGCTTTCTTT. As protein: CASSSRGRGTEAFF.

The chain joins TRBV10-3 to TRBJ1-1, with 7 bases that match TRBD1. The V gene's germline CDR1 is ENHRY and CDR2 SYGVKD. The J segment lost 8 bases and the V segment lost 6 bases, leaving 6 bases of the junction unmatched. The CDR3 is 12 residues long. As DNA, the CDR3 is TGTGCCATCAGGGGACCACAGGGGGAAGCTTTCTTT. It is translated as CAIRGPQGEAFF.

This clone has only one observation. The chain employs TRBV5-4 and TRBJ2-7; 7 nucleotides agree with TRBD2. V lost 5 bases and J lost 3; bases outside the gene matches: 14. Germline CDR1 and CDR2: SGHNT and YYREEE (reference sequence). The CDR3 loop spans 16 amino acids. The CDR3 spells CASRPSPGTTSYEQYF. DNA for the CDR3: TGTGCCAGCAGGCCCTCCCCCGGGACTACAAGCTACGAGCAGTACTTC. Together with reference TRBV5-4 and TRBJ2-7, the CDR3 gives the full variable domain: ETGVTQSPTHLIKTRGQQVTLRCSSQSGHNTVSWYQQALGQGPQFIFQYYREEENGRGNFPPRFSGLQFPNYSSELNVNALELDDSALYLCASRPSPGTTSYEQYFGPGTRLTVT.

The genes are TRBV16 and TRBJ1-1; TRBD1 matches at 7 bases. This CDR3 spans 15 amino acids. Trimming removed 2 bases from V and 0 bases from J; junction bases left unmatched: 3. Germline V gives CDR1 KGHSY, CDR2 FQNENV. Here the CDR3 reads CASSQVDRVNTEAFF. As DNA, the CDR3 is TGTGCCAGCAGCCAAGTCGACAGGGTGAACACTGAAGCTTTCTTT.

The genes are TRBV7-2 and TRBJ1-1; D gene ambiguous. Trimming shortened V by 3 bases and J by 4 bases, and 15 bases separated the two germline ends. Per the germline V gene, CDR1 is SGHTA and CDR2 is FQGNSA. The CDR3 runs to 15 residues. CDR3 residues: CASSFDEESATEAFF. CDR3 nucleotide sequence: TGTGCCAGCAGCTTCGATGAGGAAAGTGCCACTGAAGCTTTCTTT.

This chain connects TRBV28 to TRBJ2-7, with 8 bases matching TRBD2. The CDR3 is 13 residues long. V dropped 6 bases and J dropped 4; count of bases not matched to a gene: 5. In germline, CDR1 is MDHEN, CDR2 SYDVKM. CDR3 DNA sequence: TGTGCCAGCAGGAATAGCGGGAATTACGAGCAGTACTTC. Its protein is CASRNSGNYEQYF.

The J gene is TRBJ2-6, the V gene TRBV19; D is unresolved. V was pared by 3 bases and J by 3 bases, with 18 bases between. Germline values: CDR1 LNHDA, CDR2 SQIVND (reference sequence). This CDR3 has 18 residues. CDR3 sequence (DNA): TGTGCCAGTAGTATCGGCAGGCCTACCTATGATGGGGCCAACGTCCTGACTTTC. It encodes CASSIGRPTYDGANVLTF.

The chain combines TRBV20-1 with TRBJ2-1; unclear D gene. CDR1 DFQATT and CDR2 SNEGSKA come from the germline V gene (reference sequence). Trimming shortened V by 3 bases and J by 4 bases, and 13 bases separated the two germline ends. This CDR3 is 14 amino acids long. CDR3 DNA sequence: TGCAGTGCTAGTTCCTTTCCTCGTTACAATGAGCAGTTCTTC. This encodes CSASSFPRYNEQFF.

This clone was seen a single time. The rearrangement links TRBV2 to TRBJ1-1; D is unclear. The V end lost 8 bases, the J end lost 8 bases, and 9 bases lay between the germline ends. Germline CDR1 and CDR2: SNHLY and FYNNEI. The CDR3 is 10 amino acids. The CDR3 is CASHYLEAFF. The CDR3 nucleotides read TGTGCCAGCCACTACCTAGAAGCTTTCTTT.

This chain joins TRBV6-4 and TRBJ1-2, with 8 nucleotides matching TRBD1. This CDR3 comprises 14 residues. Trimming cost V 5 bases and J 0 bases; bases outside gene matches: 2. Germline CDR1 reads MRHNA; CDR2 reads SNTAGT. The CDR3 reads CASSRTGTNYGYTF. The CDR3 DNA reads TGTGCCAGCAGTCGGACAGGGACTAACTATGGCTACACCTTC.

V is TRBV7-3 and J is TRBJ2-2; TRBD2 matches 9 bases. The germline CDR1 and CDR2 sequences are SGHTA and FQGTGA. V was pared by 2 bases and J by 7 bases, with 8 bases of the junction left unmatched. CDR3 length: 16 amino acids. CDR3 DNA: TGTGCCAGCAGCTTAGGAGGTAGCGGGAGTGGCGGGGAGCTGTTTTTT. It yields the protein CASSLGGSGSGGELFF.

CDR3 region: CASSQSSGEINYEQYF. The CDR3 bases are TGCGCCAGCAGTCAATCTTCCGGGGAGATAAACTACGAGCAGTACTTC. The chain links TRBV23-1 to TRBJ2-7; weak D call: TRBD2 (5 bases). TRBV23-1 falls under the ORF class, with uncertain function. With 0 bases removed from V and 3 bases from J, the gap between germline ends came to 15 bases. The CDR3 is 16 residues long.

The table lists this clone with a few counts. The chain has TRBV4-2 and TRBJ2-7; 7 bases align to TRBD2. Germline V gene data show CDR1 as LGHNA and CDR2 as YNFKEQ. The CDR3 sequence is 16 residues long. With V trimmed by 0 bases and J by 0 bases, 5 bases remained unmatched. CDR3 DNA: TGTGCCAGCAGCCAAGACGCCAGCGGGAACTCCTACGAGCAGTACTTC. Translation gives CASSQDASGNSYEQYF.

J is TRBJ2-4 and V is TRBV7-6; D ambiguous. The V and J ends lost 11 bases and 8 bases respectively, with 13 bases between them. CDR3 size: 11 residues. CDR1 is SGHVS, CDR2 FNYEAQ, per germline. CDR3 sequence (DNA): TGTGCCGCTCTTCTAGAATACATTCAGTACTTC. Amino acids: CAALLEYIQYF. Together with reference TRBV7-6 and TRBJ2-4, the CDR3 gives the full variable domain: GAGVSQSPRYKVTKRGQDVALRCDPISGHVSLYWYRQALGQGPEFLTYFNYEAQQDKSGLPNDRFSAERPEGSISTLTIQRTEQRDSAMYRCAALLEYIQYFGAGTRLSVL.

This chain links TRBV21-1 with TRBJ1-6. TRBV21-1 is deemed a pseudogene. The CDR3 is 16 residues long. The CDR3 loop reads CASSEGPSTSNSPLHF. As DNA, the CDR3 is TGTGCCAGCTCCGAGGGTCCTTCGACTTCGAATTCACCCCTCCACTTT.

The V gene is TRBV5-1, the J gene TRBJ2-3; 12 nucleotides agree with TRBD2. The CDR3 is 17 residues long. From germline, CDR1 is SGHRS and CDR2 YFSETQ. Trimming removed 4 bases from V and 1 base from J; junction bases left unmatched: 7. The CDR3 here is CASSLAGGRSGTDTQYF. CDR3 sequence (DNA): TGCGCCAGCAGCCTAGCGGGGGGGCGGTCTGGCACAGATACGCAGTATTTT.